Presented here are 17 T cell receptor beta chains from one specimen sequenced in a study of blood T cell repertoires in COVID-19. Only in-frame clones appear in the TCRdb table, and some are missing; sequencing was by immunoSEQ multiplex PCR. The sample lists over 45,000 clones; 87% were seen once. Sequences were obtained from peripheral blood. These TCRs come from a man over 45 with active COVID-19.

The rearrangement uses TRBV6-5 and TRBJ2-5; 12 bases agree with TRBD1. Germline V CDR1 and CDR2: MNHEY, SVGAGI. The length of the CDR3 is 15 residues. V trimming: 5 bases; J trimming: 4 bases; junction bases outside the gene matches: 5. In DNA, the CDR3 is TGTGCCAGCAGTATCGGGACAGGGGGCGTAGAGACCCAGTACTTC. This translates into CASSIGTGGVETQYF.

By proportion, this clone is large. This chain joins TRBV18 and TRBJ2-1; tentatively, D is TRBD2 (6 bases). Germline V lookup: CDR1 KGHSH, CDR2 LQKENI. Trimming took 3 bases from V and 11 from J, leaving 14 bases between them. The CDR3 has 13 amino acids. CDR3 sequence (DNA): TGTGCCAGCTCACCTCTTTCGGGAGAACAGCAGTTCTTC. It is translated as CASSPLSGEQQFF.

V is TRBV27 and J is TRBJ2-3; D uncertain. V lost 2 bases and J lost 2, with 11 bases in between. Germline lookup yields CDR1 MNHEY and CDR2 SMNVEV (reference sequence). The CDR3 sequence is 15 residues long. The CDR3 spells CASSLEDPVTDTQYF. The CDR3 DNA follows: TGTGCCAGCAGTTTAGAGGATCCGGTCACAGATACGCAGTATTTT.

Only a few counts were recorded for this clone. The chain is built from TRBV6-5 and TRBJ1-1, with D possibly TRBD1 on 5 matching bases. There are 14 residues in the CDR3. Trimming left V 2 bases short and J 1 base short, with 8 bases between. Germline V CDR1 and CDR2: MNHEY, SVGAGI. The CDR3 nucleotides are TGTGCCAGCAGTTACGGCGGACAGAACACTGAAGCTTTCTTT. Protein: CASSYGGQNTEAFF.

The chain has TRBV28 and TRBJ1-4, with D tentatively TRBD1 (6 bases). Trimming pared 6 bases from V and 4 bases from J, leaving 15 bases between. Per germline, CDR1 MDHEN and CDR2 SYDVKM. There are 15 residues in the CDR3. The CDR3 region is CASSLTQGSNEKLFF. In DNA form, the CDR3 reads TGTGCCAGCAGCCTAACACAGGGTAGTAATGAAAAACTGTTTTTT.

In nucleotides, the CDR3 is TGTGCCAGCAGTGAAGGTGCCGGGACACTTTACAATGAGCAGTTCTTC. Translation gives CASSEGAGTLYNEQFF. V and J are TRBV2 and TRBJ2-1, with D perhaps matching TRBD1 (6 bases). V lost 1 base, J lost 4 bases, and 14 bases lay in between. This CDR3 has 16 amino acids. Germline V gene data show CDR1 as SNHLY and CDR2 as FYNNEI.

The chain joins TRBV7-8 to TRBJ1-1, with D hard to call. V was clipped by 4 bases and J by 2 bases, with 8 bases between them. CDR1 SGHVS and CDR2 FQNEAQ come from the germline V gene. The CDR3 loop spans 13 amino acids. The CDR3 coding sequence is TGTGCCAGCAGCTCCACTAGAAACACTGAAGCTTTCTTT. It yields the protein CASSSTRNTEAFF.

The rearrangement links TRBV5-1 to TRBJ2-5; tentatively, D is TRBD1 (5 bases). This CDR3 contains 13 residues. Between the trimmed V and J ends, which lost 5 bases and 6 bases, there was a span of 14 bases. CDR1 and CDR2 from the germline V gene are SGHRS and YFSETQ. The CDR3 DNA sequence: TGCGCCAGCAGTTCCAGGGAAGGACAGACCCAGTACTTC. Translating gives CASSSREGQTQYF.

The chain combines TRBV3-1 (or the pseudogene TRBV3-2) with TRBJ2-7, with a possible D match to TRBD2 (5 bases). Germline V CDR1 and CDR2: LGHDT, YNNKEL (reference sequence). Trimming cost V 6 bases and J 0 bases, with 9 bases left between them. The CDR3 is 13 amino acids. The CDR3 bases are TGTGCCAGCAGGAGTGCGGGCTCCTACGAGCAGTACTTC. Its translation is CASRSAGSYEQYF.

The rearrangement links TRBV29-1 to TRBJ2-3; 8 nucleotides agree with TRBD1. Germline-derived CDR1 and CDR2 are SQVTM and ANQGSEA. The CDR3 contains 14 residues. J gave up 3 bases and V 3 bases, and 5 bases lay outside the gene matches. CDR3 sequence (DNA): TGCAGCGTTGATGACAGGGGTCTTACAGATACGCAGTATTTT. Amino acid sequence: CSVDDRGLTDTQYF.

This chain connects TRBV7-2 to TRBJ2-2; tentative D call: TRBD2 (5 bases). The germline gives CDR1 SGHTA, CDR2 FQGNSA. CDR3 length equals 14 residues. V dropped 5 bases and J dropped 6 bases, with 13 bases sitting between them. DNA of the CDR3: TGTGCCAGCAGCCCATCGAGGGCGGCCGGGGAGCTGTTTTTT. Amino acids: CASSPSRAAGELFF.

This chain uses TRBV7-9 with TRBJ1-3, with unresolved D. Germline V gene lookup returns CDR1 SEHNR and CDR2 FQNEAQ (reference sequence). With 8 bases removed from V and 1 base from J, the gap between germline ends came to 12 bases. The CDR3 contains 14 residues. CDR3 in DNA: TGTGCCAGCGGTACGTGGGAGTCTGGAAACACCATATATTTT. This sequence encodes CASGTWESGNTIYF.

The chain is built from TRBV9 and TRBJ1-2; 9 bases are shared with TRBD1. The germline V gene encodes CDR1 SGDLS and CDR2 YYNGEE. V was clipped by 3 bases and J by 4 bases; unmatched bases: 4. The length of the CDR3 is 14 residues. The CDR3 sequence is CASSGYRGLYGYTF. CDR3 bases: TGTGCCAGCAGCGGATACAGGGGGCTCTATGGCTACACCTTC.

The V call is TRBV27, the J call TRBJ2-2; 10 bases are shared with TRBD2. Germline-derived CDR1 and CDR2 are MNHEY and SMNVEV (reference sequence). The CDR3 contains 16 residues. V dropped 5 bases and J dropped 5; count of bases not matched to a gene: 8. CDR3 in DNA: TGTGCCAGCAGTGTTAGCGGGGGGCTACGGACCGGGGAGCTGTTTTTT. It codes for CASSVSGGLRTGELFF.

This clone was recorded a few times. V is TRBV11-2 and J is TRBJ1-2, with D perhaps matching TRBD1 (5 bases). The V end lost 5 bases, the J end lost 4 bases, and 14 bases lay between the germline ends. This CDR3 comprises 14 residues. Germline V gene sequence: CDR1 SGHAT, CDR2 FQNNGV. This chain's CDR3 is CASSPRTGVYGYTF. For the CDR3, the DNA is TGTGCCAGCAGCCCTAGGACGGGGGTCTATGGCTACACCTTC.

V gene TRBV5-1 combines with J gene TRBJ2-3, with 9 bases that match TRBD2. The germline gives CDR1 SGHRS, CDR2 YFSETQ. The CDR3 is made up of 16 amino acids. The trim removed 0 bases at V and 3 bases at J, leaving 5 bases unmatched. The CDR3 nucleotides read TGCGCCAGCAGCTTGGTAGGAGCGGGAGGAACAGATACGCAGTATTTT. Protein: CASSLVGAGGTDTQYF.

This chain uses TRBV4-2 with TRBJ2-5; TRBD2 might be the D (6 bases). Germline-derived CDR1 and CDR2 are LGHNA and YNFKEQ. This CDR3 comprises 15 residues. V shed 1 base and J shed 4 bases, with 13 bases lying between them. The CDR3 nucleotides read TGTGCCAGCAGCCAAGGGACTACGGGGACAGAGACCCAGTACTTC. It translates to CASSQGTTGTETQYF.